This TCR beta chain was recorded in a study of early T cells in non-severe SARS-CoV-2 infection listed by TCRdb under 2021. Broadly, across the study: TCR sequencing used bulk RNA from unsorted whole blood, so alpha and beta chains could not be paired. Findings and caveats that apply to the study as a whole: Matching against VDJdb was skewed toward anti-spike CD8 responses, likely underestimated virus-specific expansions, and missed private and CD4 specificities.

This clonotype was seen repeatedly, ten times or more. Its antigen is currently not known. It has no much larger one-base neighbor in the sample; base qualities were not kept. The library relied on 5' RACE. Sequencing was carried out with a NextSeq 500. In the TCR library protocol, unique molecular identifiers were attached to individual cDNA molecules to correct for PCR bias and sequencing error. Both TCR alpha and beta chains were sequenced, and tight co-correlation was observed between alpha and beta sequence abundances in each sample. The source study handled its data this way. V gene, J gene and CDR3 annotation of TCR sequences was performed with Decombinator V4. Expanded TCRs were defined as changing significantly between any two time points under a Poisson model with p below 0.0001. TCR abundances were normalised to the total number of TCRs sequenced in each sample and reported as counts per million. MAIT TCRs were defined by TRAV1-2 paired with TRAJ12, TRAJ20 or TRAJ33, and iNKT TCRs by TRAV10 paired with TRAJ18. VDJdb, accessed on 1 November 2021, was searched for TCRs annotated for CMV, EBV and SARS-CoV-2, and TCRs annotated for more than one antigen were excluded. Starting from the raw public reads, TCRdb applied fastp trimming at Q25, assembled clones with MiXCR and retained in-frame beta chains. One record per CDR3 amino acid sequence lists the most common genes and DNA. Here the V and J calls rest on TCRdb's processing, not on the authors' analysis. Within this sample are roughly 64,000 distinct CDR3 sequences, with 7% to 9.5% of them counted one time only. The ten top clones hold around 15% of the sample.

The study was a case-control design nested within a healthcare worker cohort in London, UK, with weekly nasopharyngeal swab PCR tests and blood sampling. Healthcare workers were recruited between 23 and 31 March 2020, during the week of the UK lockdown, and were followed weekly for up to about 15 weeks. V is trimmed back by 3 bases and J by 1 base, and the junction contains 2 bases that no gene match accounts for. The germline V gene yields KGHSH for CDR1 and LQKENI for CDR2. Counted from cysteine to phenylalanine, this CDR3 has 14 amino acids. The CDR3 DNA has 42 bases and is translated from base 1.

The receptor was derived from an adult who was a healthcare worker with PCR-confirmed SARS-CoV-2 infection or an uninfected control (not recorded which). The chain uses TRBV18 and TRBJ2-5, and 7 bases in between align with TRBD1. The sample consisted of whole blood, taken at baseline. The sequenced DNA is TGTGCCAGCTCACCGGGACAGCCCCAAGAGACCCAGTACTTC. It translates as CASSPGQPQETQYF. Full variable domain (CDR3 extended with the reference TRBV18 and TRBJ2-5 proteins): NAGVMQNPRHLVRRRGQEARLRCSPMKGHSHVYWYRQLPEEGLKFMVYLQKENIIDESGMPKERFSAEFPKEGPSILRIQQVVRGDSAAYFCASSPGQPQETQYFGPGTRLLVL.